Each of the 27 T cell receptor beta chains below was sequenced from the same sample in a study of beta chain features in type 1 diabetes. Notes on the study in general: Type 1 diabetes patients had moderately but significantly shorter TCRB CDR3s in all four CD4+ subsets.

What these receptors recognize is not known. Since all of the isolated RNA was reverse transcribed, expressed TCRB transcripts were what got sequenced. Using immunoSEQ multiplex PCR, the repertoire was profiled, and TCRdb retains in-frame clones only, with some absent. The table shows about 190,000 clones, with approximately 7.8% occurring only once. Material: central memory CD4+ T cells from blood. The receptors derive from a woman in her 40s with type 1 diabetes.

Only a few counts were recorded for this clone. The chain couples TRBV7-2 to TRBJ2-7, with TRBD2 identical over 12 bases. Trimming cost V 5 bases and J 6 bases; bases outside gene matches: 11. CDR3 size: 16 residues. Germline V CDR1 and CDR2: SGHTA, FQGNSA. DNA of the CDR3: TGTGCCAGCAGCCCAGTTACGTCTAGCGGGGGGGTCGAGCAGTACTTC. This translates into CASSPVTSSGGVEQYF.

The chain joins TRBV11-3 to TRBJ2-1, with 8 bases fitting TRBD2. Unmatched junction bases numbered 7, after V lost 5 bases and J lost 1 base. From germline, CDR1 is SGHNT and CDR2 YENEEA. The length of the CDR3 is 16 residues. The CDR3: CASSASGGWSYNEQFF. Here the CDR3 DNA reads TGTGCCAGCAGCGCATCGGGAGGGTGGTCCTACAATGAGCAGTTCTTC.

This clone was counted a few times. The chain has TRBV10-3 and TRBJ2-7; 10 bases map to TRBD2. Germline V gene sequence: CDR1 ENHRY, CDR2 SYGVKD. The CDR3 length is 15 residues. V trimming: 7 bases; J trimming: 3 bases; junction bases outside the gene matches: 9. The CDR3 here is CAITSPAGGLYEQYF. Written as DNA, the CDR3 is TGTGCCATCACCTCCCCAGCGGGAGGGCTCTACGAGCAGTACTTC.

This rearrangement joins TRBV9 to TRBJ1-1, with a weak D call TRBD1 (6 bases). This CDR3 has 14 residues. The germline V gene encodes CDR1 SGDLS and CDR2 YYNGEE. Trimming took 3 bases from V and 4 from J, leaving 13 bases between them. DNA of the CDR3: TGTGCCAGCAGCGAGGGGGGGGCGAGCACTGAAGCTTTCTTT. Translating gives CASSEGGASTEAFF.

V usage is TRBV18 and J usage is TRBJ1-1; D is perhaps TRBD1 (6 bases). The CDR3 consists of 18 residues. The germline V gene encodes CDR1 KGHSH and CDR2 LQKENI. Trimming shortened V by 0 bases and J by 1 base, and 18 bases separated the two germline ends. The CDR3, as DNA: TGTGCCAGCTCACCACCTAACGGCGCGAGGGGGTCGAACACTGAAGCTTTCTTT. Its protein is CASSPPNGARGSNTEAFF.

The chain has TRBV18 and TRBJ2-1, with TRBD2 matching over 10 bases. Germline V gene data show CDR1 as KGHSH and CDR2 as LQKENI. With V trimmed by 5 bases and J by 7 bases, 8 bases remained unmatched. The CDR3 totals 15 residues. CDR3 in amino acids: CASSSLAGEGNEQFF. The DNA of the CDR3 is TGTGCCAGCTCATCTCTAGCGGGAGAGGGAAATGAGCAGTTCTTC.

This chain uses TRBV6-5 with TRBJ2-3; maybe TRBD1 (6 bases). V lost 6 bases and J 2 bases, leaving 12 bases between the germline ends. CDR3 length: 14 residues. The germline V gene encodes CDR1 MNHEY and CDR2 SVGAGI. The CDR3 sequence is CASSRGSSTDTQYF. The CDR3 coding sequence is TGTGCCAGCAGCAGGGGATCCTCCACAGATACGCAGTATTTT.

This clone was found a few times. The sample holds other DNA sequences that translate to the same CDR3. This rearrangement joins TRBV7-3 to TRBJ1-1; maybe TRBD1 (5 bases). In germline, CDR1 is SGHTA, CDR2 FQGTGA. V shed 5 bases and J shed 1 base, with 14 bases lying between them. The CDR3 contains 15 residues. CDR3 loop: CASSPGGGSNTEAFF. The CDR3, as DNA: TGTGCCAGCAGCCCCGGGGGAGGGTCGAACACTGAAGCTTTCTTT. Variable domain in full (rest from reference TRBV7-3 and TRBJ1-1): GAGVSQTPSNKVTEKGKYVELRCDPISGHTALYWYRQSLGQGPEFLIYFQGTGAADDSGLPNDRFFAVRPEGSVSTLKIQRTERGDSAVYLCASSPGGGSNTEAFFGQGTRLTVV.

The V and J genes are TRBV28 and TRBJ1-5; D remains unclear. The V gene lost 1 base and the J gene lost 3 bases, with 7 bases spanning the gap. Germline CDR1 and CDR2: MDHEN and SYDVKM. This CDR3 is built from 14 residues. CDR3 region: CASSLLADNQPQHF. The CDR3 coding sequence is TGTGCCAGCAGTTTATTGGCCGACAATCAGCCCCAGCATTTT.

This clone was recorded a few times. This rearrangement joins TRBV7-2 to TRBJ2-3; possibly TRBD1 for D (6 bases). From germline, CDR1 is SGHTA and CDR2 FQGNSA. The CDR3 has 18 amino acids. Deletions cut 0 bases from V and 0 bases from J, with 16 bases between. In DNA, the CDR3 is TGTGCCAGCAGCTTAGCCCCCAGGGGCGCCTCGAGCACAGATACGCAGTATTTT. Translation gives CASSLAPRGASSTDTQYF. Drawing the rest from reference TRBV7-2 and TRBJ2-3, the complete variable domain is GAGVSQSPSNKVTEKGKDVELRCDPISGHTALYWYRQSLGQGLEFLIYFQGNSAPDKSGLPSDRFSAERTGGSVSTLTIQRTQQEDSAVYLCASSLAPRGASSTDTQYFGPGTRLTVL.

The V call is TRBV6-5, the J call TRBJ2-7, with a weak D call TRBD2 (5 bases). This CDR3 spans 15 amino acids. CDR1 MNHEY and CDR2 SVGAGI come from the germline V gene. The V and J ends lost 0 bases and 4 bases respectively, with 13 bases between them. CDR3 DNA sequence: TGTGCCAGCAGTTACTCGATGGTTGAGGGTTACGAGCAGTACTTC. Translating it yields CASSYSMVEGYEQYF.

On this clone: This clone may be a read error of a much larger clone one base away. The chain recombines TRBV7-9 with TRBJ2-5; the D is unclear. Germline CDR1 is SEHNR and CDR2 is FQNEAQ (reference sequence). The length of the CDR3 is 11 residues. V shed 4 bases and J shed 2 bases, with 2 bases lying between them. The CDR3 sequence is CASSSQETQYF. The DNA for the CDR3 is TGTGCCAGCAGCTCACAAGAGACCCAGTACTTC.

This clone was picked up a small number of times. The chain couples TRBV29-1 to TRBJ2-2, with D maybe TRBD2 (5 bases). Trimming cost V 5 bases and J 1 base, with 8 bases left between them. This CDR3 is 13 amino acids long. Germline V gene lookup returns CDR1 SQVTM and CDR2 ANQGSEA. This CDR3 reads CSVLSVNTGELFF. CDR3 nucleotide sequence: TGCAGCGTTCTTAGCGTGAACACCGGGGAGCTGTTTTTT.

V usage is TRBV28 and J usage is TRBJ1-2; no reliable D call. The CDR3 is made up of 13 amino acids. The V end was cut by 2 bases, the J end by 7 bases, with 11 bases between. Germline V gene sequence: CDR1 MDHEN, CDR2 SYDVKM. CDR3 region: CASSLIQVGGYTF. As DNA, the CDR3 is TGTGCCAGCAGTTTAATTCAGGTTGGTGGCTACACCTTC.

The sample holds many counts of this clone. The chain employs TRBV7-9 and TRBJ1-4; 7 bases align to TRBD1. CDR3 size: 14 residues. V was clipped by 0 bases and J by 6 bases; unmatched bases: 1. Germline V gene lookup returns CDR1 SEHNR and CDR2 FQNEAQ (reference sequence). CDR3 DNA: TGTGCCAGCAGCTTAGCAGGGGGCTATGAAAAACTGTTTTTT. As protein: CASSLAGGYEKLFF.

J is TRBJ1-1 and V is TRBV6-5; D unresolved. CDR3 length: 13 residues. The V end lost 6 bases, the J end lost 0 bases, and 8 bases lay between the germline ends. Germline V lookup: CDR1 MNHEY, CDR2 SVGAGI. CDR3 in amino acids: CASSLQMNTEAFF. The CDR3 region has the DNA TGTGCCAGCAGCCTCCAGATGAACACTGAAGCTTTCTTT.

The chain is built from TRBV5-1 and TRBJ2-7, with a tentative D call TRBD2 (5 bases). This CDR3 is built from 14 residues. The germline CDR1 and CDR2 sequences are SGHRS and YFSETQ. The ends were cut back, 7 bases at V and 6 bases at J, with 20 bases in the middle. CDR3 sequence: CASVLGEGSREQYF. The DNA of the CDR3 is TGCGCCAGCGTCCTTGGAGAGGGAAGCCGCGAGCAGTACTTC.

This clone occurred a few times. This rearrangement joins TRBV27 to TRBJ2-5; TRBD1 matches at 7 bases. There are 13 residues in the CDR3. Per germline, CDR1 MNHEY and CDR2 SMNVEV (reference sequence). The V gene end was trimmed by 6 bases and the J gene end by 5 bases; junction bases not matched to a gene: 6. This CDR3 is CASSPRGGETQYF. In nucleotides, the CDR3 is TGTGCCAGCAGCCCCAGAGGGGGCGAGACCCAGTACTTC.

Of note for this clone: This sequence may be a read error, since a much larger clone differs from it by one base. This chain joins TRBV13 and TRBJ2-5; D possibly corresponds to TRBD2 (5 bases). V was pared by 4 bases and J by 5 bases, with 5 bases between. Per the germline V gene, CDR1 is PRHDT and CDR2 is FYEKMQ (reference sequence). There are 11 residues in the CDR3. Here the CDR3 DNA reads TGTGCCAGCAGCTCGGGGGAGACCCAGTACTTC. Protein: CASSSGETQYF.

The chain recombines TRBV9 with TRBJ1-6; D remains unclear. The CDR3 totals 16 residues. V was clipped by 5 bases and J by 9 bases, with 21 bases between them. Germline V gives CDR1 SGDLS, CDR2 YYNGEE. DNA for the CDR3: TGTGCCAGCAGTGTTGACGGTATGGGGAGTCGTTCACCCCTCCACTTT. It encodes CASSVDGMGSRSPLHF.

The V call is TRBV9, the J call TRBJ2-1, with D possibly matching TRBD1 (6 bases). Trimming took 0 bases from V and 0 from J, leaving 10 bases between them. The length of the CDR3 is 16 residues. CDR1 is SGDLS, CDR2 YYNGEE, per germline. CDR3: CASSVAGHSSYNEQFF. CDR3 DNA: TGTGCCAGCAGCGTAGCGGGACACAGCTCCTACAATGAGCAGTTCTTC.

The chain uses TRBV5-5 and TRBJ1-2; D perhaps matches TRBD1 (6 bases). The CDR3 length is 15 residues. Germline assignment: CDR1 SGHKS and CDR2 YYEKEE (reference sequence). The V end was cut by 6 bases, the J end by 0 bases, with 15 bases between. The CDR3 protein is CASTPGTSSNYGYTF. The CDR3 DNA reads as TGTGCCAGCACCCCCGGGACATCCTCTAACTATGGCTACACCTTC.

The V call is TRBV25-1, the J call TRBJ1-6, with 7 bases lining up with TRBD1. J lost 7 bases, V lost 10 bases, and 13 bases had no gene match. CDR1 and CDR2 (germline): MGHDK, SYGVNS. The CDR3 extends over 15 amino acids. CDR3 amino acids: CATNPFDRENSPLHF. In nucleotides, the CDR3 is TGTGCCACCAACCCATTCGACAGGGAGAATTCACCCCTCCACTTT. The full variable domain, completed using reference TRBV25-1 and TRBJ1-6, is EADIYQTPRYLVIGTGKKITLECSQTMGHDKMYWYQQDPGMELHLIHYSYGVNSTEKGDLSSESTVSRIRTEHFPLTLESARPSHTSQYLCATNPFDRENSPLHFGNGTRLTVT.

V usage is TRBV13 and J usage is TRBJ2-1, with D possibly being TRBD2 (6 bases). The CDR3 has 14 amino acids. CDR1 is PRHDT, CDR2 FYEKMQ, per germline (reference sequence). V lost 2 bases and J lost 5, with 10 bases in between. CDR3 in DNA: TGTGCCAGCAGCTTACGCGGGAACAACAATGAGCAGTTCTTC. Translated, it gives CASSLRGNNNEQFF.

On this clone itself: The same CDR3 arises from other DNA sequences in this sample as well. The chain uses TRBV6-5 and TRBJ2-7; D is perhaps TRBD1 (6 bases). From germline, CDR1 is MNHEY and CDR2 SVGAGI. Trimming removed 2 bases at V and 3 bases at J, with 11 bases between. The CDR3 runs 14 residues. The CDR3 sequence: CASSYGQTDYEQYF. CDR3 sequence (DNA): TGTGCCAGCAGTTACGGACAGACCGACTACGAGCAGTACTTC.

This clone was counted between two and nine times. The chain employs TRBV9 and TRBJ2-5, with TRBD2 as a possible D gene (5 bases). V was pared by 0 bases and J by 5 bases, with 17 bases between. Germline lookup yields CDR1 SGDLS and CDR2 YYNGEE. This CDR3 contains 16 residues. CDR3 protein: CASSVESGLLGETQYF. For the CDR3, the DNA is TGTGCCAGCAGCGTAGAAAGCGGCCTCTTGGGGGAGACCCAGTACTTC.

V is TRBV5-4 and J is TRBJ2-7; 7 nucleotides match TRBD2. Germline CDR1 and CDR2: SGHNT and YYREEE (reference sequence). The trim removed 3 bases at V and 12 bases at J, leaving 9 bases unmatched. The CDR3 covers 12 residues. This CDR3 reads CASSWGGSKAYF. In nucleotides, the CDR3 is TGTGCCAGCAGCTGGGGGGGATCTAAGGCGTACTTC.